These 31 T cell receptor beta chains came from one sample sequenced in a study of identifying expanded T cells in peripheral blood. Profiled with immunoSEQ multiplex PCR; TCRdb holds only in-frame clones, not every one. Among about 89,000 clones, around 88% were seen once, and the ten largest hold around 3.6%. Sequencing input: blood. Receptor source: a person aged 18 to 75 in good health.

This chain uses TRBV5-1 with TRBJ1-3; no firm D call. The CDR3 extends over 15 amino acids. V was trimmed by 0 bases and J by 0 bases, leaving 7 bases between them. CDR1 and CDR2 from the germline V gene are SGHRS and YFSETQ. The CDR3 loop reads CASSLEDISGNTIYF. The CDR3 bases are TGCGCCAGCAGCTTGGAAGACATCTCTGGAAACACCATATATTTT.

This sequence joins TRBV27 and TRBJ2-7; D perhaps matches TRBD2 (5 bases). Trimming shortened V by 0 bases and J by 5 bases, and 17 bases separated the two germline ends. This CDR3 spans 16 amino acids. Per the germline V gene, CDR1 is MNHEY and CDR2 is SMNVEV (reference sequence). This CDR3 reads CASSLSPRRVADEQYF. The CDR3, as DNA: TGTGCCAGCAGTTTATCCCCCAGGCGGGTTGCGGACGAGCAGTACTTC.

The chain is built from TRBV6-1 and TRBJ1-2; the D is unclear. Germline V lookup: CDR1 MNHNS, CDR2 SASEGT. This CDR3 has 12 amino acids. The ends were cut back, 6 bases at V and 7 bases at J, with 12 bases in the middle. The CDR3 is CASSVLRGGYTF. The CDR3 DNA is TGTGCCAGCAGCGTCCTCCGGGGTGGCTACACCTTC.

J is TRBJ1-4 and V is TRBV5-5; possible D gene TRBD1, 5 bases. The V and J ends lost 3 bases and 3 bases respectively, with 9 bases between them. The CDR3 loop spans 14 amino acids. From germline, CDR1 is SGHKS and CDR2 YYEKEE (reference sequence). For the CDR3, the DNA is TGTGCCAGCAGCTCGACAGCCTCTAATGAAAAACTGTTTTTT. This sequence encodes CASSSTASNEKLFF.

The V and J genes are TRBV6-5 and TRBJ1-6, with D unclear. Between the trimmed V and J ends, which lost 2 bases and 7 bases, there was a span of 15 bases. CDR1 is MNHEY and CDR2 is SVGAGI in the germline V gene. The length of the CDR3 is 16 residues. The CDR3 bases are TGTGCCAGCAGTTACCGTAGAGAGGCAATAAATTCACCCCTCCACTTT. Translation: CASSYRREAINSPLHF.

V is TRBV19 and J is TRBJ2-2, with 12 bases fitting TRBD2. Looked up from germline, CDR1 is LNHDA and CDR2 is SQIVND (reference sequence). J lost 7 bases, V lost 7 bases, and 7 bases had no gene match. The CDR3 is 15 amino acids. CDR3: CASTRLAGDIGELFF. CDR3 in DNA: TGTGCCAGTACCAGACTAGCGGGAGATATCGGGGAGCTGTTTTTT.

CDR3 amino acids: CASSQTGTGNTIYF. The CDR3 DNA sequence: TGCGCCAGCAGCCAAACAGGGACTGGAAACACCATATATTTT. The rearrangement uses TRBV5-1 and TRBJ1-3; perhaps TRBD1 as D (6 bases). The CDR3 extends over 14 amino acids. The germline V gene encodes CDR1 SGHRS and CDR2 YFSETQ. The V end lost 4 bases, the J end lost 2 bases, and 10 bases lay between the germline ends.

This chain uses TRBV27 with TRBJ2-3; 13 nucleotides agree with TRBD2. The CDR3 runs 18 residues. CDR1 is MNHEY, CDR2 SMNVEV, per germline (reference sequence). With 5 bases clipped from V and 6 bases from J, the junction kept 14 bases outside the gene matches. CDR3 bases: TGTGCCAGCAGTCCGACCCCGGGACTAGCGGGGACCCGGGATACGCAGTATTTT. It specifies CASSPTPGLAGTRDTQYF.

V usage is TRBV19 and J usage is TRBJ1-5; the D gene is possibly TRBD1 (5 bases). The CDR3 is 15 residues long. Trimming removed 5 bases from V and 5 bases from J, with 16 bases in between. Looked up from germline, CDR1 is LNHDA and CDR2 is SQIVND (reference sequence). The CDR3 spells CASSGARAGYQPQHF. Written as DNA, the CDR3 is TGTGCCAGTAGTGGTGCCAGGGCAGGGTATCAGCCCCAGCATTTT.

This chain uses TRBV5-4 with TRBJ2-2; 10 positions agree with TRBD1. Germline V CDR1 and CDR2: SGHNT, YYREEE (reference sequence). This CDR3 comprises 17 residues. With 4 bases clipped from V and 5 bases from J, the junction kept 11 bases outside the gene matches. This CDR3 reads CASSHFSDRGPTGELFF. CDR3 DNA sequence: TGTGCCAGCAGCCACTTTTCAGACAGGGGGCCGACCGGGGAGCTGTTTTTT.

This chain joins TRBV5-1 and TRBJ2-3, with D possibly TRBD1 on 7 matching bases. The CDR3 totals 17 residues. Trimming stripped 0 bases from V and 5 bases from J, with 19 bases between. CDR1 and CDR2 from the germline V gene are SGHRS and YFSETQ. The CDR3 sequence is CASSLASRQGGGDTQYF. The DNA for the CDR3 is TGCGCCAGCAGCTTGGCCTCCAGGCAGGGGGGCGGAGATACGCAGTATTTT. Variable domain in full (rest from reference TRBV5-1 and TRBJ2-3): KAGVTQTPRYLIKTRGQQVTLSCSPISGHRSVSWYQQTPGQGLQFLFEYFSETQRNKGNFPGRFSGRQFSNSRSEMNVSTLELGDSALYLCASSLASRQGGGDTQYFGPGTRLTVL.

The V and J genes are TRBV5-1 and TRBJ1-1; D is uncertain. V was trimmed by 5 bases and J by 0 bases, leaving 8 bases between them. Germline values: CDR1 SGHRS, CDR2 YFSETQ. The CDR3 is 13 residues long. This chain's CDR3 is CASRGSMNTEAFF. The CDR3 bases are TGCGCCAGCAGGGGGAGTATGAACACTGAAGCTTTCTTT.

This clone appeared a single time. The chain links TRBV28 to TRBJ1-2; D uncertain. The CDR3 covers 11 residues. CDR1 MDHEN and CDR2 SYDVKM come from the germline V gene. Trimming left V 6 bases short and J 7 bases short, with 9 bases between. This CDR3 is CASRAISGYTF. The DNA of the CDR3 is TGTGCCAGCAGAGCCATCTCTGGCTACACCTTC.

The V call is TRBV4-3, the J call TRBJ1-1; maybe TRBD1 (6 bases). There are 13 residues in the CDR3. Trimming took 3 bases from V and 6 from J, leaving 11 bases between them. Germline assignment: CDR1 LGHNA and CDR2 YSLEER. The CDR3 DNA reads as TGCGCCAGCAGCCAGTACAGGGCGGCTGAAGCTTTCTTT. This translates into CASSQYRAAEAFF.

The V call is TRBV2, the J call TRBJ2-3; 13 nucleotides line up with TRBD2. V gave up 6 bases and J gave up 3 bases; unmatched junction bases: 18. Germline V gene sequence: CDR1 SNHLY, CDR2 FYNNEI. This CDR3 spans 20 amino acids. The DNA of the CDR3 is TGTGCCAGCAGAGGTCCGGGACTAGCGGGGACCATTCTTAGGACAGATACGCAGTATTTT. Encoded protein: CASRGPGLAGTILRTDTQYF.

The chain employs TRBV9 and TRBJ2-1; TRBD1 agrees at 10 bases. The CDR3 runs to 15 residues. Losses at the gene ends were 0 bases for V and 6 bases for J; bases not matched to a gene: 3. Germline V gene lookup returns CDR1 SGDLS and CDR2 YYNGEE. The CDR3 region is CASSVDGQGVNEQFF. CDR3 DNA: TGTGCCAGCAGCGTAGACGGACAGGGGGTCAATGAGCAGTTCTTC.

V usage is TRBV4-1 and J usage is TRBJ2-1, with D unresolved. The CDR3 spans 12 residues. Trimming left V 4 bases short and J 3 bases short, with 4 bases between. Germline V gene lookup returns CDR1 MGHRA and CDR2 YSYEKL. DNA for the CDR3: TGCGCCAGCAGCCGGGACTACAATGAGCAGTTCTTC. Residues: CASSRDYNEQFF.

There are a few counts of this clone. This CDR3 is CASSSPTDSAVTF. Here the CDR3 DNA reads TGTGCCAGCAGCTCGCCTACGGACAGCGCCGTCACCTTC. The chain uses TRBV7-3 and TRBJ1-2, with D perhaps TRBD1 (6 bases). Between the trimmed V and J ends, which lost 4 bases and 13 bases, there was a span of 19 bases. This CDR3 contains 13 residues. The germline CDR1 and CDR2 sequences are SGHTA and FQGTGA.

The CDR3 DNA is TGCGCCAGCAGCCAAGAAGGACTAGCGGGGCCTTACAATGAGCAGTTCTTC. Its protein is CASSQEGLAGPYNEQFF. The chain joins TRBV4-1 to TRBJ2-1; 12 nucleotides align to TRBD2. This CDR3 is 17 amino acids long. The junction had 4 bases not matched to a gene; V was cut back by 0 bases and J by 4 bases. Germline-derived CDR1 and CDR2 are MGHRA and YSYEKL.

The chain recombines TRBV5-1 with TRBJ2-2; 9 nucleotides align to TRBD2. Germline lookup yields CDR1 SGHRS and CDR2 YFSETQ. The CDR3 is made up of 15 amino acids. V was clipped by 4 bases and J by 1 base; unmatched bases: 2. CDR3 protein: CASSPSGMNTGELFF. In nucleotides, the CDR3 is TGCGCCAGCAGCCCTAGCGGGATGAACACCGGGGAGCTGTTTTTT.

V usage is TRBV28 and J usage is TRBJ2-3; no clear D. The germline V and J ends were trimmed by 4 bases and 5 bases, with 16 bases remaining between them. There are 15 residues in the CDR3. Germline V CDR1 and CDR2: MDHEN, SYDVKM. CDR3 sequence: CASSSPGSKRDTQYF. The CDR3 DNA reads as TGTGCCAGCAGTTCTCCGGGCTCCAAAAGAGATACGCAGTATTTT.

The genes are TRBV5-5 and TRBJ1-1, with D maybe TRBD1 (5 bases). Germline values: CDR1 SGHKS, CDR2 YYEKEE (reference sequence). This CDR3 has 13 residues. V lost 4 bases, J lost 6 bases, and 13 bases lay in between. The CDR3 spells CASSRDSVAEAFF. CDR3 in DNA: TGTGCCAGCAGCCGGGACTCAGTGGCTGAAGCTTTCTTT.

In its sample, this clone was seen once. CDR3 DNA sequence: TGCGCCAGCAGCCCCGGGGGGTCGGAGCAGTACTTC. The encoded protein is CASSPGGSEQYF. The gene calls are TRBV4-1 and TRBJ2-7; 7 nucleotides line up with TRBD2. The CDR3 contains 12 residues. CDR1 MGHRA and CDR2 YSYEKL come from the germline V gene. The V and J ends lost 4 bases and 7 bases, in that order; junction bases with no gene match: 4.

V usage is TRBV30 and J usage is TRBJ2-7, with 10 bases that match TRBD1. Germline V gene data show CDR1 as GTSNPN and CDR2 as SVGIG (reference sequence). This CDR3 region has 15 residues. V lost 2 bases and J lost 4; bases outside the gene matches: 8. The CDR3 sequence: CAWSLSGQGLYEQYF. CDR3 sequence (DNA): TGTGCCTGGAGTCTATCGGGACAGGGGTTGTACGAGCAGTACTTC.

The chain couples TRBV9 to TRBJ2-5; 7 positions match TRBD1. Losses at the gene ends were 2 bases for V and 1 base for J; bases not matched to a gene: 2. Germline V CDR1 and CDR2: SGDLS, YYNGEE. This CDR3 contains 14 residues. The CDR3 reads CASSVGTAQETQYF. The CDR3 nucleotides read TGTGCCAGCAGCGTGGGGACAGCCCAAGAGACCCAGTACTTC.

The chain couples TRBV5-1 to TRBJ2-7, with 10 bases fitting TRBD2. With 0 bases clipped from V and 3 bases from J, the junction kept 3 bases outside the gene matches. Germline V gene sequence: CDR1 SGHRS, CDR2 YFSETQ. The CDR3 runs to 15 residues. CDR3 in amino acids: CASSLELAGDYEQYF. In nucleotides, the CDR3 is TGCGCCAGCAGCTTGGAGCTAGCGGGGGACTACGAGCAGTACTTC.

The chain combines TRBV5-1 with TRBJ2-3; D unresolved. Trimming removed 3 bases from V and 0 bases from J, with 11 bases in between. CDR1 and CDR2 from the germline V gene are SGHRS and YFSETQ. The CDR3 runs to 15 residues. The CDR3, as DNA: TGCGCCAGCAGCTCTCAGGTCTCTAGCACAGATACGCAGTATTTT. This encodes CASSSQVSSTDTQYF.

The J gene is TRBJ2-3, the V gene TRBV9; D is undetermined. The V end lost 2 bases, the J end lost 4 bases, and 11 bases lay between the germline ends. The CDR3 loop spans 14 amino acids. The V gene's germline CDR1 is SGDLS and CDR2 YYNGEE. CDR3: CASSVLSAADTQYF. The CDR3 DNA is TGTGCCAGCAGCGTGCTATCCGCAGCAGATACGCAGTATTTT.

The CDR3 here is CASRGNLGRTAGELFF. The CDR3 nucleotides are TGTGCCAGCAGGGGGAACTTGGGACGAACGGCCGGGGAGCTGTTTTTT. The chain carries TRBV25-1 and TRBJ2-2; D assignment may be TRBD1 or TRBD2 (5 bases each). Germline V lookup: CDR1 MGHDK, CDR2 SYGVNS. CDR3 length: 16 amino acids. The V and J ends lost 6 bases and 6 bases respectively, with 20 bases between them.

The rearrangement joins TRBV27 to TRBJ2-3; perhaps TRBD2 as D (7 bases). The V gene lost 3 bases and the J gene lost 5 bases, with 15 bases spanning the gap. CDR1 MNHEY and CDR2 SMNVEV come from the germline V gene (reference sequence). The CDR3 runs to 15 residues. In nucleotides, the CDR3 is TGTGCCAGCAGTTTCGGGGGGCCCCCCGGAGATACGCAGTATTTT. Its translation is CASSFGGPPGDTQYF.

V gene TRBV6-1 combines with J gene TRBJ1-5; the D is unclear. In germline, CDR1 is MNHNS, CDR2 SASEGT. The CDR3 runs 14 residues. V dropped 6 bases and J dropped 1 base, with 10 bases sitting between them. The CDR3, as DNA: TGTGCCAGCAGGGGCGTGGGGAGCAATCAGCCCCAGCATTTT. It encodes CASRGVGSNQPQHF.